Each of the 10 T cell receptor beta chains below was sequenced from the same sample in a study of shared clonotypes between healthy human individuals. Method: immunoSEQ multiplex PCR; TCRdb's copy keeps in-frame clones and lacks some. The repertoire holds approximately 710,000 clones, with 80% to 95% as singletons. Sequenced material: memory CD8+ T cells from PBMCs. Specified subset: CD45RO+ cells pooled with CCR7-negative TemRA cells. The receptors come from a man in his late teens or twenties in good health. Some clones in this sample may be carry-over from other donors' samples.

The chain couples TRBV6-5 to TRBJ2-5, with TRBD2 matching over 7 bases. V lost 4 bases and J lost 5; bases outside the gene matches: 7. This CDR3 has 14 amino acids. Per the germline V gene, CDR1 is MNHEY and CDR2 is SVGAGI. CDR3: CASSSHPGGETQYF. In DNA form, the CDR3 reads TGTGCCAGCAGTTCCCACCCCGGGGGGGAGACCCAGTACTTC.

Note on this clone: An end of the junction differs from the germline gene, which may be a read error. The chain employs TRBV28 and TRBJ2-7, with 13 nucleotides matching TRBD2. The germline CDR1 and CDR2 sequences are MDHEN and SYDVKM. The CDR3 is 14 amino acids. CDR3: CASSPGTSGDAVRF. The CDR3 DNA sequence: TGTGCCAGCAGTCCGGGGACTAGCGGGGATGCAGTACGGTTC.

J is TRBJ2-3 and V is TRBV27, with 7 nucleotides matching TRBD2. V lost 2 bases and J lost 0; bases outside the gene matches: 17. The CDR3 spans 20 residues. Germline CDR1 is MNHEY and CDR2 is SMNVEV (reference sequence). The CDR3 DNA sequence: TGTGCCAGCAGTTTAGGGGCCCTCGAGGGAGGGAGATTGAGCACAGATACGCAGTATTTT. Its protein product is CASSLGALEGGRLSTDTQYF.

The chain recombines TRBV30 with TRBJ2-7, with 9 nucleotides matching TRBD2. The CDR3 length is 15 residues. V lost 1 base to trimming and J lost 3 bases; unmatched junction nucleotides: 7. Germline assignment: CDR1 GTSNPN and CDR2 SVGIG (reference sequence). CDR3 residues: CAWSEGLAFYYEQYF. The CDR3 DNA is TGTGCCTGGAGTGAGGGACTAGCCTTCTACTACGAGCAGTACTTC. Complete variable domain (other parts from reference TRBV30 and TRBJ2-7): SQTIHQWPATLVQPVGSPLSLECTVEGTSNPNLYWYRQAAGRGLQLLFYSVGIGQISSEVPQNLSASRPQDRQFILSSKKLLLSDSGFYLCAWSEGLAFYYEQYFGPGTRLTVT.

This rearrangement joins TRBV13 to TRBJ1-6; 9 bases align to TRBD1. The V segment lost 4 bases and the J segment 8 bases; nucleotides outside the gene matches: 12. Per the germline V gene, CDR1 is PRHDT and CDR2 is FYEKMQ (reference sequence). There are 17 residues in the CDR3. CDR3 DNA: TGTGCCAGCAGCTCGGGACAGGGTTTAGGGGTGTATTCACCCCTCCACTTT. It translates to CASSSGQGLGVYSPLHF.

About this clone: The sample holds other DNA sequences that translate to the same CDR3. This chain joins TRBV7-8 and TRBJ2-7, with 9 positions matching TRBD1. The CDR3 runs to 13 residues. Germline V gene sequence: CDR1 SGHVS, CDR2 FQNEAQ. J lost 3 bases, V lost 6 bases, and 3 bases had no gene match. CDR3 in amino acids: CASSPDRGYEQYF. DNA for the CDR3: TGTGCCAGCAGTCCGGACAGGGGCTACGAGCAGTACTTC. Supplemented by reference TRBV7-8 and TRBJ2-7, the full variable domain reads GAGVSQSPRYKVAKRGQDVALRCDPISGHVSLFWYQQALGQGPEFLTYFQNEAQLDKSGLPSDRFFAERPEGSVSTLKIQRTQQEDSAVYLCASSPDRGYEQYFGPGTRLTVT.

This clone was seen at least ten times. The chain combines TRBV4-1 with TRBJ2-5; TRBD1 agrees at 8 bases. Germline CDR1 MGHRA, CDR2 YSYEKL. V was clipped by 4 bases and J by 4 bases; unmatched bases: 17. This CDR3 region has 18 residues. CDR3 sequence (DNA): TGCGCCAGCAGCCCCCGACTCGCCAGGGGGCTAGGAGGAGAGACCCAGTACTTC. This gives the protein CASSPRLARGLGGETQYF.

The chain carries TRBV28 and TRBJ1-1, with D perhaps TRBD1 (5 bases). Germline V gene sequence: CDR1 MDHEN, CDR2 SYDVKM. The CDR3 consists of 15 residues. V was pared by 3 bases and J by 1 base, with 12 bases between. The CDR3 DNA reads TGTGCCAGCAGTTTCCCTCGCAGGGAGAACACTGAAGCTTTCTTT. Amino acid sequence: CASSFPRRENTEAFF.

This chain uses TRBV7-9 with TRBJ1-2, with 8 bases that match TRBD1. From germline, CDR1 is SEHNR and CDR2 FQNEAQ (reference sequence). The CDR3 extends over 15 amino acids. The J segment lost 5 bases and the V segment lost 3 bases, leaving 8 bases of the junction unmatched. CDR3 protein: CASSFPRQGKYGYTF. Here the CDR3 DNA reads TGTGCCAGCAGCTTCCCCCGACAGGGGAAATATGGCTACACCTTC.

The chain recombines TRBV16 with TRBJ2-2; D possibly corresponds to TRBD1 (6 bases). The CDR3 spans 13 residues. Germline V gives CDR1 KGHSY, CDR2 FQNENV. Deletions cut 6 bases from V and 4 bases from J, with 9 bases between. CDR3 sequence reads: CASSPDSTGELFF. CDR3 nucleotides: TGTGCCAGCAGTCCGGACAGCACCGGGGAGCTGTTTTTT.